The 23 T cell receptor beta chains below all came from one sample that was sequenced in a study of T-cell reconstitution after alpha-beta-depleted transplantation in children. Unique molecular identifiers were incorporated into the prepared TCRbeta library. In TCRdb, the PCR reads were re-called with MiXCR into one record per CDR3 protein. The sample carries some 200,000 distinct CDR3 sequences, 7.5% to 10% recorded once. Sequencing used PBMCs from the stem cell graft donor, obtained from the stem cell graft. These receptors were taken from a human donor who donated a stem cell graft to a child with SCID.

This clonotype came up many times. The CDR3 region has the DNA TGCAGTGCTAGAGGGTTGCAGGGAGATACGCAGTATTTT. Protein product: CSARGLQGDTQYF. V usage is TRBV20-1 and J usage is TRBJ2-3; possibly TRBD1 for D (5 bases). The CDR3 extends over 13 amino acids. Germline lookup yields CDR1 DFQATT and CDR2 SNEGSKA (reference sequence). V was shortened by 1 base and J by 5 bases, with 10 bases between the two germline ends.

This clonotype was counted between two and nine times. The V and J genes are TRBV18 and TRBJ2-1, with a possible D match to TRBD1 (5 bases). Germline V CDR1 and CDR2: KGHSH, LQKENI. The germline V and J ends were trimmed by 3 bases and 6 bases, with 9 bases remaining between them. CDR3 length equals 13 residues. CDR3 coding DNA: TGTGCCAGCTCACCCAATCAGGGCAATGAGCAGTTCTTC. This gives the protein CASSPNQGNEQFF. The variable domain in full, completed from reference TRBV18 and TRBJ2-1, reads NAGVMQNPRHLVRRRGQEARLRCSPMKGHSHVYWYRQLPEEGLKFMVYLQKENIIDESGMPKERFSAEFPKEGPSILRIQQVVRGDSAAYFCASSPNQGNEQFFGPGTRLTVL.

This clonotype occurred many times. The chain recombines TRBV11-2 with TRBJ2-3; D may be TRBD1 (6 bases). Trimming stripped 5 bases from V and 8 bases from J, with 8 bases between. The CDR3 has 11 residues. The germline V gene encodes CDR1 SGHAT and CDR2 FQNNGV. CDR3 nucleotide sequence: TGTGCCAGCAGCCCGGACAGTACGCAGTATTTT. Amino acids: CASSPDSTQYF.

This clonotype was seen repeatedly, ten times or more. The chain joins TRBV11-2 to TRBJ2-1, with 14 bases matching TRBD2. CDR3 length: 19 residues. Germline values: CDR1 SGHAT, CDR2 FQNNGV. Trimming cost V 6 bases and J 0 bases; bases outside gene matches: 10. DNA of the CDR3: TGTGCCAGCAGGCCTCCTACCGGGACTAGCGGGGGCTCCTACAATGAGCAGTTCTTC. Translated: CASRPPTGTSGGSYNEQFF.

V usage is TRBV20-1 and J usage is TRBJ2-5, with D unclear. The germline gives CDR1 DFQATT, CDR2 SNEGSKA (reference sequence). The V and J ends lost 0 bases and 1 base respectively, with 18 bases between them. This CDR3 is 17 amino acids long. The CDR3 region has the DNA TGCAGTGCTAGAGATGTGAAGGCCGACAATCTCCAAGAGACCCAGTACTTC. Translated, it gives CSARDVKADNLQETQYF.

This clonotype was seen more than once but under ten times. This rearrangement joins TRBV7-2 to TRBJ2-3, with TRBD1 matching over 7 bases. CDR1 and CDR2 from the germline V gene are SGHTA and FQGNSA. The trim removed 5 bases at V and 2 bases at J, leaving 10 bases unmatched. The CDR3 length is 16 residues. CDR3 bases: TGTGCCAGCAGCCTGGGACAGTTCATTTACACAGATACGCAGTATTTT. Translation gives CASSLGQFIYTDTQYF.

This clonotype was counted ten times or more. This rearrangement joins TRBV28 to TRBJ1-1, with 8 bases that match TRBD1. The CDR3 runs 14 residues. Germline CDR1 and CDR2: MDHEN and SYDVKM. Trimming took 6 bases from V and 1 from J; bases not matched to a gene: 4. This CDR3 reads CASRPGQENTEAFF. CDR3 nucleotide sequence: TGTGCCAGCAGGCCGGGACAGGAGAACACTGAAGCTTTCTTT.

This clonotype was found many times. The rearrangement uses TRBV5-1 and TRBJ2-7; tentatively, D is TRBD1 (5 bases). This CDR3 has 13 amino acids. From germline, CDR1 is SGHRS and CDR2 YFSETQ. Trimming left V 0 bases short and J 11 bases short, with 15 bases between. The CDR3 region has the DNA TGCGCCAGCAGCTTGGATCCAACAGGTCAAGAGTACTTC. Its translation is CASSLDPTGQEYF.

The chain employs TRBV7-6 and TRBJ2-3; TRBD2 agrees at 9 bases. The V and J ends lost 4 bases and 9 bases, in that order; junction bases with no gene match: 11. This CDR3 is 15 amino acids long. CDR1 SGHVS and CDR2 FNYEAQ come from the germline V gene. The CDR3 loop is CASSSSGGPTLTQYF. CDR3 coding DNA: TGTGCCAGCAGCTCGAGCGGGGGGCCAACCTTGACGCAGTATTTT.

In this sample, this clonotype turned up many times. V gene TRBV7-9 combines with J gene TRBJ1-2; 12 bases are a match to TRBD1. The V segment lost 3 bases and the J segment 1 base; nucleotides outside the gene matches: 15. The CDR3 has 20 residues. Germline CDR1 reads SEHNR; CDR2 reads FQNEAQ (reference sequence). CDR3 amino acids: CASSFPKARDRGPHNYGYTF. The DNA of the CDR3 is TGTGCCAGCAGCTTCCCCAAGGCCCGGGACAGGGGGCCCCATAACTATGGCTACACCTTC.

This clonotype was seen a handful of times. The CDR3 spells CASREGMNTEAFF. CDR3 coding DNA: TGCGCCAGCAGAGAAGGGATGAACACTGAAGCTTTCTTT. The genes are TRBV5-1 and TRBJ1-1; no definite D call. Germline CDR1 SGHRS, CDR2 YFSETQ. The CDR3 extends over 13 amino acids. V was clipped by 5 bases and J by 0 bases, with 8 bases between them. Filled out from reference TRBV5-1 and TRBJ1-1, the complete variable domain reads KAGVTQTPRYLIKTRGQQVTLSCSPISGHRSVSWYQQTPGQGLQFLFEYFSETQRNKGNFPGRFSGRQFSNSRSEMNVSTLELGDSALYLCASREGMNTEAFFGQGTRLTVV.

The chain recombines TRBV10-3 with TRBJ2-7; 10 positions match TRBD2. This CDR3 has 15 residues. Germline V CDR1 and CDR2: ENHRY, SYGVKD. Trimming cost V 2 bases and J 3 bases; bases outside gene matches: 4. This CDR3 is CAISEPSGGHYEQYF. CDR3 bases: TGTGCCATCAGTGAGCCTAGCGGGGGCCACTACGAGCAGTACTTC.

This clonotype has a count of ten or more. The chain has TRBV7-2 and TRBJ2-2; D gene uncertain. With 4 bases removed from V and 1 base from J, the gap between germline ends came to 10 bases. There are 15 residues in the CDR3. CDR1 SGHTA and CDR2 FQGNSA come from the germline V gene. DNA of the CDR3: TGTGCCAGCAGCTCACAGACACGGAACACCGGGGAGCTGTTTTTT. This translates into CASSSQTRNTGELFF.

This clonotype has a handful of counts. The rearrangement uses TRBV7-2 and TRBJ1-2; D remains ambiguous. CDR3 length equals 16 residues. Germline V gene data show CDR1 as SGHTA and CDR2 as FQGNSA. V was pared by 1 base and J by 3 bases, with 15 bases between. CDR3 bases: TGTGCCAGCAGCTTAGAAAAGGCGGCTTATTACTATGGCTACACCTTC. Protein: CASSLEKAAYYYGYTF.

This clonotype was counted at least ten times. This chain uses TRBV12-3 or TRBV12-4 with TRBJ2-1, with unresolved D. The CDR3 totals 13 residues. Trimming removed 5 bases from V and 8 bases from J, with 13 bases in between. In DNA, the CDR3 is TGTGCCAGCAGTCCCCCCTCTCGGCATGAGCAGTTCTTC. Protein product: CASSPPSRHEQFF.

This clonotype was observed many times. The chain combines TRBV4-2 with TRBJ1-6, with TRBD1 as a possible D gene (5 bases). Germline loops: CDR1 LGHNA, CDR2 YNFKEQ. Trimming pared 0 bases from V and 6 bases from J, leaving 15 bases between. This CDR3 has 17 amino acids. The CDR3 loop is CASSQEGDYQGNSPLHF. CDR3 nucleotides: TGTGCCAGCAGCCAAGAGGGGGACTACCAGGGTAATTCACCCCTCCACTTT.

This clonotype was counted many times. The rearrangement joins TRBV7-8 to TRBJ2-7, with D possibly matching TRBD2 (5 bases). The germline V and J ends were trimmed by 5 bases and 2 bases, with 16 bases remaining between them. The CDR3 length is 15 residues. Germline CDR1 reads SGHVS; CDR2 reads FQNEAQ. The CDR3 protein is CASSRRRQTTYEQYF. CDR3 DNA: TGTGCCAGCAGCCGACGGAGGCAGACGACCTACGAGCAGTACTTC.

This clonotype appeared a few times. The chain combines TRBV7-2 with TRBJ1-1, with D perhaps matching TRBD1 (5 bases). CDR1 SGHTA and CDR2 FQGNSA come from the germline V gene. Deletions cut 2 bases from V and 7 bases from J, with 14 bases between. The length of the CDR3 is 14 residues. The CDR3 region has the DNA TGTGCCAGCAGCTTATGGATGTCGGGGCGTGAAGCTTTCTTT. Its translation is CASSLWMSGREAFF.

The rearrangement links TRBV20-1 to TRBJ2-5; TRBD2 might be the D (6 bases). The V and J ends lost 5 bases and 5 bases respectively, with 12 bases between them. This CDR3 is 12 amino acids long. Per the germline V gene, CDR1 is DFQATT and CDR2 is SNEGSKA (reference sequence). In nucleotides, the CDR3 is TGCAGTGCTGGAGGGTCCGGGGAGACCCAGTACTTC. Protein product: CSAGGSGETQYF.

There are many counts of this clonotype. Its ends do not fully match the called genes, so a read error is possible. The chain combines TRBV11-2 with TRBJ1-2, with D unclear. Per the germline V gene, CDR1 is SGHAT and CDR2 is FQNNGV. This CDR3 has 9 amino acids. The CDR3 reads CASSHPPVF. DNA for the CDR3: TGTGCCAGCAGCCACCCTCCCGTCTTC.

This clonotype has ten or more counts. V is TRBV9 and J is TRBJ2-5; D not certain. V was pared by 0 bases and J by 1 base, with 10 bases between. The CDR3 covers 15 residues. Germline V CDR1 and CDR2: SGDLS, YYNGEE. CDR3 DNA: TGTGCCAGCAGCGTAGGAGACAACCTCCAAGAGACCCAGTACTTC. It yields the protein CASSVGDNLQETQYF. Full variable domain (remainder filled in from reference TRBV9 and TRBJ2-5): DSGVTQTPKHLITATGQRVTLRCSPRSGDLSVYWYQQSLDQGLQFLIQYYNGEERAKGNILERFSAQQFPDLHSELNLSSLELGDSALYFCASSVGDNLQETQYFGPGTRLLVL.

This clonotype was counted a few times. DNA of the CDR3: TGTGCCAGCAGCAAGCAGGGCACTGAAGCTTTCTTT. This encodes CASSKQGTEAFF. V gene TRBV6-1 combines with J gene TRBJ1-1; perhaps TRBD1 as D (5 bases). Germline CDR1 is MNHNS and CDR2 is SASEGT. The CDR3 totals 12 residues. V was shortened by 6 bases and J by 4 bases, with 9 bases between the two germline ends.

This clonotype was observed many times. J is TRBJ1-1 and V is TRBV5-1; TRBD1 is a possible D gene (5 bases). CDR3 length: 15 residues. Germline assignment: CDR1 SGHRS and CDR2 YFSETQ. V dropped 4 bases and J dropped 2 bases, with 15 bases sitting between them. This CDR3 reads CASSPDEGLNTEAFF. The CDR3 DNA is TGCGCCAGCAGCCCCGACGAGGGGCTTAACACTGAAGCTTTCTTT.